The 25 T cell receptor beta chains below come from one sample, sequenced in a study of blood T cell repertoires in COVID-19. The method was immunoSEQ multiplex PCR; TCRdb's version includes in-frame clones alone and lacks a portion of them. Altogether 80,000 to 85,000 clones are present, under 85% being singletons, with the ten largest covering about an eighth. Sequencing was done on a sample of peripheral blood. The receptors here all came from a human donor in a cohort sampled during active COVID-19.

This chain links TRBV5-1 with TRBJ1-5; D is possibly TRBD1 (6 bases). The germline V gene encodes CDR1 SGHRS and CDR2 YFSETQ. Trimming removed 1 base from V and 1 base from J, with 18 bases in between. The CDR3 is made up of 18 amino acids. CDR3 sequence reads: CASSLRDRKTISNQPQHF. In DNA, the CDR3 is TGCGCCAGCAGCTTGCGAGACAGGAAAACCATAAGCAATCAGCCCCAGCATTTT.

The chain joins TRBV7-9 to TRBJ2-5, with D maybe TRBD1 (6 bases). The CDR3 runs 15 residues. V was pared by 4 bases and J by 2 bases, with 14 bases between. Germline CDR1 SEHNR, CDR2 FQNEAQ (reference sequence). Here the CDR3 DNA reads TGTGCCAGCAGCTCCAGGGGCAGGGAACAAGAGACCCAGTACTTC. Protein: CASSSRGREQETQYF.

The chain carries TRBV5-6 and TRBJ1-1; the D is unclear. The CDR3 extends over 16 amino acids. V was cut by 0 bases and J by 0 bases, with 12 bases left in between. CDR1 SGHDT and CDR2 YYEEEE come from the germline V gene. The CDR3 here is CASSLGQAVLNTEAFF. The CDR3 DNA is TGTGCCAGCAGCTTGGGGCAGGCCGTATTGAACACTGAAGCTTTCTTT.

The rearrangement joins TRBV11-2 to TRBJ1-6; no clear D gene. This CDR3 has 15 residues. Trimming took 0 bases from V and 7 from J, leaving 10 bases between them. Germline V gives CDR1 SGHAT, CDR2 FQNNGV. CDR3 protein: CASSLDAQRNSPLHF. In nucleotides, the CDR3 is TGTGCCAGCAGCTTAGATGCACAGAGAAATTCACCCCTCCACTTT.

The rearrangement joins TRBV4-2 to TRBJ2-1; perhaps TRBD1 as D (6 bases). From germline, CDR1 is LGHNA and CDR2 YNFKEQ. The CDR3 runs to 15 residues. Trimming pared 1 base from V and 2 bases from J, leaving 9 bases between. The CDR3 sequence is CASSQVRGTYNEQFF. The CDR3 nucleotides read TGTGCCAGCAGCCAAGTTAGGGGGACCTACAATGAGCAGTTCTTC.

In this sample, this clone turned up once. CDR3 region: CASSWTQGSQYF. The CDR3 DNA follows: TGTGCCAGCAGCTGGACCCAGGGTTCGCAGTACTTC. V is TRBV5-6 and J is TRBJ2-7, with a possible D match to TRBD1 (5 bases). Trimming removed 3 bases at V and 9 bases at J, with 13 bases between. This CDR3 has 12 residues. Per germline, CDR1 SGHDT and CDR2 YYEEEE.

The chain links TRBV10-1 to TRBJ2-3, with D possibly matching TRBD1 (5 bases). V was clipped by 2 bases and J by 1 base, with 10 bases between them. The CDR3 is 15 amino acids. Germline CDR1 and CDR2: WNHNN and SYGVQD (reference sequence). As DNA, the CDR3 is TGCGCCAGCAGTGAGGGGGCTGGGCGCACAGATACGCAGTATTTT. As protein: CASSEGAGRTDTQYF.

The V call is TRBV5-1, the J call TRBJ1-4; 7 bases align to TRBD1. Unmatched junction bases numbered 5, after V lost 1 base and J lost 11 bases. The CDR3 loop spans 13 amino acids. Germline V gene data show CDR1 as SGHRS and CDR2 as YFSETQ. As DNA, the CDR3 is TGCGCCAGCAGCTTGAGACAGGGTGGGAAACTGTTTTTT. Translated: CASSLRQGGKLFF.

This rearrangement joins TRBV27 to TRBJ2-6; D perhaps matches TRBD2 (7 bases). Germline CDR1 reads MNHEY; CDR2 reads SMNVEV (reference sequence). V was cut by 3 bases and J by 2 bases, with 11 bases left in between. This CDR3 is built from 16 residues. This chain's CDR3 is CASSLGGLTGANVLTF. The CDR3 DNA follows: TGTGCCAGCAGTTTGGGGGGGCTAACTGGGGCCAACGTCCTGACTTTC.

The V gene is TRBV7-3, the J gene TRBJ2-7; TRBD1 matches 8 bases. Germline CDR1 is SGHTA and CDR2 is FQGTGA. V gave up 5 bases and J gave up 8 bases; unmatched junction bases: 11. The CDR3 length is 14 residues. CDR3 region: CASSPGTGSNQQYF. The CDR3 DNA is TGTGCCAGCAGCCCGGGGACAGGTTCCAACCAGCAGTACTTC.

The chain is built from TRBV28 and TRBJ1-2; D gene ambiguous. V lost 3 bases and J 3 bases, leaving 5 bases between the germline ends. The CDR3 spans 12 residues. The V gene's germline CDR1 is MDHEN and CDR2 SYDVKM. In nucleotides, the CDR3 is TGTGCCAGCAGTTTGTCTGACTATGGCTACACCTTC. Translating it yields CASSLSDYGYTF.

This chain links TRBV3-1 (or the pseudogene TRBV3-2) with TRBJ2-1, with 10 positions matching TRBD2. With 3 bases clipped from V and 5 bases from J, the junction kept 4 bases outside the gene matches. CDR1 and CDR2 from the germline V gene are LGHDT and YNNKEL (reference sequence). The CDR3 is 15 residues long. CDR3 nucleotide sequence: TGTGCCAGCAGCCATGGACTAGCGGTGAACAATGAGCAGTTCTTC. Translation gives CASSHGLAVNNEQFF.

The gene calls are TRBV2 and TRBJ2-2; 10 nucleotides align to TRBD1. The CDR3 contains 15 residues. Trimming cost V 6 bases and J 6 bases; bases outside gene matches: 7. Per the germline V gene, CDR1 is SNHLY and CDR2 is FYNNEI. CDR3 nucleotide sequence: TGTGCCAGCAGAGTAGGACAGGGGGGTCCCGGGGAGCTGTTTTTT. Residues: CASRVGQGGPGELFF.

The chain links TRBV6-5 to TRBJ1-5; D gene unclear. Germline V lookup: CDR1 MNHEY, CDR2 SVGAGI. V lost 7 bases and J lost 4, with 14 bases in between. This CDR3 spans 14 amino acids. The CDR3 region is CASMPPRLNQPQHF. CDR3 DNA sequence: TGTGCCAGCATGCCCCCTCGGTTGAATCAGCCCCAGCATTTT.

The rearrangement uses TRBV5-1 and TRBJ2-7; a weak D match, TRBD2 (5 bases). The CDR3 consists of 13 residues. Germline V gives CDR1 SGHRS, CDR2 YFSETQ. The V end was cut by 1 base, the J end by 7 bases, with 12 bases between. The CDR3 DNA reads TGCGCCAGCAGCTTGACGTCCTCGGGGGAGCAGTACTTC. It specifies CASSLTSSGEQYF. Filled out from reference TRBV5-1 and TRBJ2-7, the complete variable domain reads KAGVTQTPRYLIKTRGQQVTLSCSPISGHRSVSWYQQTPGQGLQFLFEYFSETQRNKGNFPGRFSGRQFSNSRSEMNVSTLELGDSALYLCASSLTSSGEQYFGPGTRLTVT.

This CDR3 reads CASSQLERRIYEQYF. The DNA of the CDR3 is TGTGCCAGCAGCCAACTAGAGAGGAGGATCTACGAGCAGTACTTC. The rearrangement joins TRBV11-2 to TRBJ2-7, with D tentatively TRBD2 (5 bases). This CDR3 contains 15 residues. Trimming removed 5 bases from V and 3 bases from J, with 17 bases in between. Germline-derived CDR1 and CDR2 are SGHAT and FQNNGV.

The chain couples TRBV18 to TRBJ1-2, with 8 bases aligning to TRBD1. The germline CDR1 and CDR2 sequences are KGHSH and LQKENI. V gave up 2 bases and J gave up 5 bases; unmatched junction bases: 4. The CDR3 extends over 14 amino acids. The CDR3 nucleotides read TGTGCCAGCTCACCAGAACAGGGGGTATATGGCTACACCTTC. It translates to CASSPEQGVYGYTF.

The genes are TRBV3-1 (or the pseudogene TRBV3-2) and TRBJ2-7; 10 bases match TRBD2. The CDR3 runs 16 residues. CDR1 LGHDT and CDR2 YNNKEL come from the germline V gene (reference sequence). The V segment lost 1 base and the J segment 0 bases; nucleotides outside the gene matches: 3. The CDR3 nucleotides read TGTGCCAGCAGCCAAGGGCTAGCGGGGGCCTCCTACGAGCAGTACTTC. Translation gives CASSQGLAGASYEQYF.

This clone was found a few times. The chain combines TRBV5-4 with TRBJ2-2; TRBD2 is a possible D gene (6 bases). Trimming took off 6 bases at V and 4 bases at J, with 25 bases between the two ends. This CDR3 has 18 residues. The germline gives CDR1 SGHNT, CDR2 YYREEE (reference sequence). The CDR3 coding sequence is TGTGCCAGCACCCCCCGGGGGAAGGGTATTTTGAGCACCGGGGAGCTGTTTTTT. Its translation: CASTPRGKGILSTGELFF.

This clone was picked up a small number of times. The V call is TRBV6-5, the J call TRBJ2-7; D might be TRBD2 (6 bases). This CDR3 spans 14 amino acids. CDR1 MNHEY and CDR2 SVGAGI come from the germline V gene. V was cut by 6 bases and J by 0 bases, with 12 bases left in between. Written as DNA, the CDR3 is TGTGCCAGCAGGCGGGACGATTCCTCCTACGAGCAGTACTTC. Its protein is CASRRDDSSYEQYF.

This CDR3 reads CSVVQGRGPDEQYF. As DNA, the CDR3 is TGCAGCGTTGTTCAAGGCAGGGGGCCCGACGAGCAGTACTTC. The chain uses TRBV29-1 and TRBJ2-7, with 8 bases fitting TRBD1. This CDR3 is 14 amino acids long. The germline V gene has CDR1 SQVTM and CDR2 ANQGSEA. Trimming removed 4 bases from V and 5 bases from J; junction bases left unmatched: 10.

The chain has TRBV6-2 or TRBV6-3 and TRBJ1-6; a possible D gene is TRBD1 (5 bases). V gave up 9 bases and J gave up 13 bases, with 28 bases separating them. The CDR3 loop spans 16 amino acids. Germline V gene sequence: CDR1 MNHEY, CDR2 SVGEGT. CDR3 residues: CASRYSGGGDSAPLHF. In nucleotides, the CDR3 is TGTGCCAGTCGTTACAGCGGTGGAGGGGATAGCGCGCCCCTCCACTTT.

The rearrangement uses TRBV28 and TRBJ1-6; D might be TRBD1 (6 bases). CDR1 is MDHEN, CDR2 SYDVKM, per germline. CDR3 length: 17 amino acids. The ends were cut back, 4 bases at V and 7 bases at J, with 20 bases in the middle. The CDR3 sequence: CASSSLLGGRANSPLHF. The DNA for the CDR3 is TGTGCCAGCAGTTCACTTCTTGGGGGCAGGGCGAATTCACCCCTCCACTTT.

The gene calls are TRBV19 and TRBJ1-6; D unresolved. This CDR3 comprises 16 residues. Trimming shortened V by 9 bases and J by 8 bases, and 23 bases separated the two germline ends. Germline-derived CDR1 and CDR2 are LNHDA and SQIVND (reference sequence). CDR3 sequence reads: CASCSGANLLYSPLHF. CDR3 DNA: TGTGCCAGCTGTTCGGGAGCCAACTTATTGTATTCACCCCTCCACTTT.

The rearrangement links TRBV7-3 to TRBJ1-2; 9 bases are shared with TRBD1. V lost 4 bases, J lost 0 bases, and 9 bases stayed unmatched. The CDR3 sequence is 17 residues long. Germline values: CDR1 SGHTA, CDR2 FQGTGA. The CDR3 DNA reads TGTGCCAGCAGCTACAGGGTCGACAGGGGGGCTAACTATGGCTACACCTTC. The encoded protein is CASSYRVDRGANYGYTF.